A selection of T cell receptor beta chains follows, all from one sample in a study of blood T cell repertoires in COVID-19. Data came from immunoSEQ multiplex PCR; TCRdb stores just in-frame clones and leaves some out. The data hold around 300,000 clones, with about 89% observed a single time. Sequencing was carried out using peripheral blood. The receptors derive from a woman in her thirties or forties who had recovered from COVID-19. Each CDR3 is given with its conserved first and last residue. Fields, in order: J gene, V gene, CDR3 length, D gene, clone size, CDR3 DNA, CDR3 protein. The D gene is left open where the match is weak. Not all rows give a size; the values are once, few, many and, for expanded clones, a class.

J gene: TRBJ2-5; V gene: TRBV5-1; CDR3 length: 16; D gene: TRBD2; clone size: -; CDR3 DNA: TGCGCCAGCAGCTTGGTTTTCGCGGGAGGACAAGAGACCCAGTACTTC; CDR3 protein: CASSLVFAGGQETQYF
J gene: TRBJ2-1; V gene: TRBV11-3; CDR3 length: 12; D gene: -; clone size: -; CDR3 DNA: TGTGCCAGCAGCCAAACAGGGTATGAGCAGTTCTTC; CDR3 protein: CASSQTGYEQFF
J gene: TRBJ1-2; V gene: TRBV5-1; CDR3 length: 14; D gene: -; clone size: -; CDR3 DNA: TGCGCCAGCAGCTTGGGACAGGTCAACTATGGCTACACCTTC; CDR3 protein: CASSLGQVNYGYTF
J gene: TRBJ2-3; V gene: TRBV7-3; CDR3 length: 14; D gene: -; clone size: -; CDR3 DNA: TGTGCCAGCAACCATGGGGGCGGCACAGATACGCAGTATTTT; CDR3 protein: CASNHGGGTDTQYF
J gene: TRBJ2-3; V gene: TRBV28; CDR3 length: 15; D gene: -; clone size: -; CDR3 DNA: TGTGCCAGCAGTTTATGGAGCGGCGGCACAGATACGCAGTATTTT; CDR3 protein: CASSLWSGGTDTQYF
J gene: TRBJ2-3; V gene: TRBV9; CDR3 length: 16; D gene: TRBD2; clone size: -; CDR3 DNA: TGTGCCAGCAGCGTAGCGCTAGCGGCTAGCACAGATACGCAGTATTTT; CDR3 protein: CASSVALAASTDTQYF
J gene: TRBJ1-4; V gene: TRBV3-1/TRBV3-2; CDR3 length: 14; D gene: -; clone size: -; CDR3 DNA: TGTGCCAGCAGCCAAGAAGGAGGTGGGGGGAAACTGTTTTTT; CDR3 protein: CASSQEGGGGKLFF
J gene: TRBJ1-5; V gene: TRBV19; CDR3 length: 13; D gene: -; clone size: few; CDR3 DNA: TGTGCCAGTAGTAGTACAGGCAATCAGCCCCAGCATTTT; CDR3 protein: CASSSTGNQPQHF
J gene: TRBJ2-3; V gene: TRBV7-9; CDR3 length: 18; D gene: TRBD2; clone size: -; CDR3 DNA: TGTGCCAGCAGCTTAGCGCGGGCGGGAGAATGGAGTACAGATACGCAGTATTTT; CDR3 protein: CASSLARAGEWSTDTQYF
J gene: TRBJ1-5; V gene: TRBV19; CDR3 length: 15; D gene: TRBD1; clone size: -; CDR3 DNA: TGTGCCAGTTCGCCGGGACAGGGGGCGGGACAGCCCCAGCATTTT; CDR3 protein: CASSPGQGAGQPQHF
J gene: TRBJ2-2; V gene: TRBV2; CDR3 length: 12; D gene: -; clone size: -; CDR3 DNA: TGTGCCTTGGTAGATATAGCCGGGGAGCTGTTTTTT; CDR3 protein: CALVDIAGELFF
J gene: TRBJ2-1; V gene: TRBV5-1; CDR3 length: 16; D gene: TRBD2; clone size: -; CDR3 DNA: TGCGCCAGCAGCCTGACGGGACTAGGGGTAGACAATGAGCAGTTCTTC; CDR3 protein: CASSLTGLGVDNEQFF
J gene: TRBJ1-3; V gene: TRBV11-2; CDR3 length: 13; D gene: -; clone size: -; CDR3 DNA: TGTGCCAGCAGCTTTCATTCTGGAAACACCATATATTTT; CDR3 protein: CASSFHSGNTIYF
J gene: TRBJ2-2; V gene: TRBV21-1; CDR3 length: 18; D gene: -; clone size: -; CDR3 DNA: TGTGCCAGCAGCCCCCGGACTAGCGGGAGTCTGGAGCCCGGGGAGCTGTTTTTT; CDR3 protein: CASSPRTSGSLEPGELFF
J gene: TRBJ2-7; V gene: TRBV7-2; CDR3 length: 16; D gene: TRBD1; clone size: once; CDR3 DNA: TGTGCCAGCAGCTTAGGACGGGACAGGGATCGGTACGAGCAGTACTTC; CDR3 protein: CASSLGRDRDRYEQYF
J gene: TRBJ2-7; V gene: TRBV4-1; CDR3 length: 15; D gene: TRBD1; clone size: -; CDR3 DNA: TGCGCCAGCTCAACCCGGGACAGCAATTCCTACGAGCAGTACTTC; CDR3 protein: CASSTRDSNSYEQYF
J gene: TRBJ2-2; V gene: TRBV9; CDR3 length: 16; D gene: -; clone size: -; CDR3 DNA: TGTGCCAGCAGCGTATCTAGCGCCGCGAACACCGGGGAGCTGTTTTTT; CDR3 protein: CASSVSSAANTGELFF
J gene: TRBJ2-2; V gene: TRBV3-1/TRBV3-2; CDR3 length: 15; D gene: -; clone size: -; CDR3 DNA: TGTGCCAGCAGCGCCGGCGGGAAAGACACCGGGGAGCTGTTTTTT; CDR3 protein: CASSAGGKDTGELFF
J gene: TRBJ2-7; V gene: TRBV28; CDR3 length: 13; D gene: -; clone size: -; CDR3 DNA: TGTGCCAGCAGTTTCAGGGATAGGTACGAGCAGTACTTC; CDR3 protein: CASSFRDRYEQYF
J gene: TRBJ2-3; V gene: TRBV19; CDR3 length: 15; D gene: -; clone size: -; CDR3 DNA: TGTGCCAGTAGTACAGGGCAGGTTCGTACAGATACGCAGTATTTT; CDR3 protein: CASSTGQVRTDTQYF
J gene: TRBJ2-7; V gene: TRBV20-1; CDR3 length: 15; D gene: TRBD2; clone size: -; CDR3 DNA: TGCAGTGCTAGTTTTACCAGCGGGAGTTCCCACGAGCAGTACTTC; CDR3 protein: CSASFTSGSSHEQYF
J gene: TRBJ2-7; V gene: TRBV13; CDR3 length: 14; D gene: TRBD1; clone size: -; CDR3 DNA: TGTGCCAGCAGCTTAGGTCCACAGGGGTACGAGCAGTACTTC; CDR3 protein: CASSLGPQGYEQYF
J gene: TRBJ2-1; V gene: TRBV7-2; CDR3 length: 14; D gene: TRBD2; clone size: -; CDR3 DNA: TGTGCCAGCAGCGCACTAGCGGGAGGGCCGTCGTCGTTCTTC; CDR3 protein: CASSALAGGPSSFF
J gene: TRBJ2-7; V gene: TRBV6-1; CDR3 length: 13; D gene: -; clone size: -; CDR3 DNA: TGTGCCAGCAGTGAAAGTGCCGAGCGCGCGCAGTACTTC; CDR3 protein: CASSESAERAQYF
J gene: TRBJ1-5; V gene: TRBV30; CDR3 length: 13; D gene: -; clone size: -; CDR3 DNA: TGTGCCTGGAGTTACAGTAGCAATCAGCCCCAGCATTTT; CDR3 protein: CAWSYSSNQPQHF
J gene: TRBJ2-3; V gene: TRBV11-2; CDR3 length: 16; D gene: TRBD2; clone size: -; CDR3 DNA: TGTGCCAGCAGCTTAGCTGGGACTAGCGGCACAGATACGCAGTATTTT; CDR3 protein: CASSLAGTSGTDTQYF
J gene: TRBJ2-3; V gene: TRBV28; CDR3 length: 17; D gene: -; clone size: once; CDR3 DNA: TGTGCCAGCGGGGCGTTGGGCGGGACGACTAGCACAGATACGCAGTATTTT; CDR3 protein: CASGALGGTTSTDTQYF
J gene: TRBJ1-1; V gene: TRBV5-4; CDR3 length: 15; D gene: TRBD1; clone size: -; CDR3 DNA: TGTGCCAGCAGCTTGGACAGGGGCCCGAACACTGAAGCTTTCTTT; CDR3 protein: CASSLDRGPNTEAFF
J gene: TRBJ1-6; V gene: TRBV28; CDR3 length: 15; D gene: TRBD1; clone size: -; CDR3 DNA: TGTGCCAGCAGTCCAGGACAGGGTTTTAATTCACCCCTCCACTTT; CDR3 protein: CASSPGQGFNSPLHF
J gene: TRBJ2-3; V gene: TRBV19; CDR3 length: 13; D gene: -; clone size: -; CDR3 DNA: TGTGCCAGTAGCGGAGGGCCCGTGGATACGCAGTATTTT; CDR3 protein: CASSGGPVDTQYF
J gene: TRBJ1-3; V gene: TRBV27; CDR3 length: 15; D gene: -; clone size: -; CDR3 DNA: TGTGCCAGCAGTTTGGGGGGGGATAGCGGAAACACCATATATTTT; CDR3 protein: CASSLGGDSGNTIYF
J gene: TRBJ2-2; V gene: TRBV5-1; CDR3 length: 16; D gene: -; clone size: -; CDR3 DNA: TGCGCCAGCAGCTTGGCCCCGCCAGGGAAGACCGGGGAGCTGTTTTTT; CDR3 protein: CASSLAPPGKTGELFF